A single sample gave rise to the 18 T cell receptor beta chains below, sequenced in a study of T-cell memory formation after mild COVID-19. TCRdb ran MiXCR on the 5' RACE reads and lists one entry per CDR3 protein. The sample shows about 560,000 distinct CDR3 sequences, 15% to 20% of them seen only once. Sequencing was carried out using PBMCs or a T cell subset sorted from them (not recorded which). The receptors stem from an adult woman who had mild COVID-19 (a few samples of this study predate the infection). Cell type and time point are not known.

In the case of this clonotype: Germline and junction disagree at one end, which may indicate a read error. The chain joins TRBV12-3 or TRBV12-4 to TRBJ1-5; D perhaps matches TRBD1 (6 bases). The CDR3 totals 14 residues. The CDR3 loop reads CASNLGGAHQPQHF. For the CDR3, the DNA is TGTGCCAGCAATTTAGGGGGGGCCCATCAGCCCCAGCATTTT.

The chain recombines TRBV9 with TRBJ2-2, with D possibly TRBD2 on 5 matching bases. With 0 bases removed from V and 5 bases from J, the gap between germline ends came to 11 bases. CDR3 size: 15 residues. Germline V lookup: CDR1 SGDLS, CDR2 YYNGEE. CDR3 loop: CASSVGHWRTGELFF. For the CDR3, the DNA is TGTGCCAGCAGCGTAGGCCACTGGAGGACCGGGGAGCTGTTTTTT.

This clonotype appeared a few times. This chain uses TRBV7-9 with TRBJ2-6; D is ambiguous. CDR3 length equals 16 residues. V lost 2 bases and J lost 0, with 8 bases in between. Germline V gene sequence: CDR1 SEHNR, CDR2 FQNEAQ (reference sequence). This CDR3 reads CASSLSGSSGANVLTF. The CDR3 region has the DNA TGTGCCAGCAGCTTAAGTGGAAGCTCTGGGGCCAACGTCCTGACTTTC.

This clonotype was recorded many times. The rearrangement joins TRBV4-3 to TRBJ2-1, with TRBD2 matching over 11 bases. The CDR3 sequence is 15 residues long. Per the germline V gene, CDR1 is LGHNA and CDR2 is YSLEER. Trimming removed 4 bases from V and 4 bases from J; junction bases left unmatched: 3. DNA of the CDR3: TGCGCCAGCAGCCGGGGGACTAGCGGATACAATGAGCAGTTCTTC. It is translated as CASSRGTSGYNEQFF.

The chain is built from TRBV18 and TRBJ2-1, with TRBD2 matching 8 bases. V lost 4 bases to trimming and J lost 6 bases; unmatched junction nucleotides: 8. The germline CDR1 and CDR2 sequences are KGHSH and LQKENI. The CDR3 totals 15 residues. DNA of the CDR3: TGTGCCAGCTCACTTAGCGGGACCCTCCGCAATGAGCAGTTCTTC. Translating gives CASSLSGTLRNEQFF.

Only a few counts were recorded for this clonotype. V gene TRBV7-8 combines with J gene TRBJ1-6; D uncertain. This CDR3 has 14 amino acids. Trimming took 5 bases from V and 11 from J, leaving 16 bases between them. CDR1 is SGHVS and CDR2 is FQNEAQ in the germline V gene. The CDR3: CASSLPGFQTPLHF. The DNA for the CDR3 is TGTGCCAGCAGCCTACCCGGGTTTCAGACACCCCTCCACTTT.

This clonotype was detected only a few times. The rearrangement links TRBV20-1 to TRBJ2-1; unclear D gene. This CDR3 comprises 10 residues. Germline-derived CDR1 and CDR2 are DFQATT and SNEGSKA (reference sequence). V was shortened by 7 bases and J by 7 bases, with 8 bases between the two germline ends. The CDR3 spells CSGQKNEQFF. In DNA form, the CDR3 reads TGCAGTGGCCAAAAAAATGAGCAGTTCTTC.

This clonotype came up many times. This chain connects TRBV29-1 to TRBJ2-7; D not resolved. The CDR3 is made up of 11 amino acids. Germline V gene sequence: CDR1 SQVTM, CDR2 ANQGSEA. The germline V and J ends were trimmed by 1 base and 6 bases, with 7 bases remaining between them. CDR3 in amino acids: CSVEAYFEQYF. In DNA form, the CDR3 reads TGCAGCGTTGAAGCATATTTCGAGCAGTACTTC.

The chain carries TRBV5-5 and TRBJ2-2, with TRBD2 as a possible D gene (5 bases). The V end lost 1 base, the J end lost 0 bases, and 10 bases lay between the germline ends. The germline gives CDR1 SGHKS, CDR2 YYEKEE (reference sequence). This CDR3 comprises 16 residues. CDR3 in amino acids: CASSLYVGANTGELFF. In DNA form, the CDR3 reads TGTGCCAGCAGCTTGTACGTCGGGGCGAACACCGGGGAGCTGTTTTTT.

The rearrangement uses TRBV11-2 and TRBJ2-1; 9 bases match TRBD1. CDR1 and CDR2 from the germline V gene are SGHAT and FQNNGV. V shed 3 bases, J shed 10 bases, and the junction held 10 bases outside the gene matches. CDR3 length: 15 amino acids. CDR3 nucleotide sequence: TGTGCCAGCAGCTTTCCGGGACAGGGCTTAGGGGAGCAGTTCTTC. Protein sequence: CASSFPGQGLGEQFF.

This clonotype has more than one count but fewer than ten. V gene TRBV7-2 combines with J gene TRBJ2-5, with TRBD2 identical over 8 bases. The CDR3 extends over 14 amino acids. Per the germline V gene, CDR1 is SGHTA and CDR2 is FQGNSA. V lost 3 bases, J lost 6 bases, and 6 bases stayed unmatched. CDR3 DNA: TGTGCCAGCAGCTTCCAAGGACTAGCTAAGACCCAGTACTTC. It is translated as CASSFQGLAKTQYF.

This clonotype was seen more than once but under ten times. Compared with germline, one end of the junction differs, possibly owing to a read error. The V call is TRBV7-7, the J call TRBJ2-7; 9 nucleotides align to TRBD2. Germline values: CDR1 SSHAT, CDR2 FNYEAQ (reference sequence). This CDR3 spans 13 amino acids. In DNA, the CDR3 is TGTGCTAGCAGCTTAGCGGGGGCAAACGAGCAGTACTTC. Translation gives CASSLAGANEQYF.

The chain carries TRBV24-1 and TRBJ2-3; 8 bases are a match to TRBD1. The V gene's germline CDR1 is KGHDR and CDR2 SFDVKD. CDR3 size: 17 residues. With V trimmed by 3 bases and J by 2 bases, 9 bases remained unmatched. The CDR3 DNA reads TGTGCCACCAGTGATACTCGACAGGGGCTATACACAGATACGCAGTATTTT. This gives the protein CATSDTRQGLYTDTQYF.

This clonotype has a handful of counts. The chain is built from TRBV5-6 and TRBJ1-2, with TRBD1 as a possible D gene (5 bases). Germline loops: CDR1 SGHDT, CDR2 YYEEEE. The CDR3 extends over 18 amino acids. Trimming removed 0 bases from V and 1 base from J, with 19 bases in between. The CDR3, as DNA: TGTGCCAGCAGCTTGGTTGGTGGGACGGACGCCCGTAACTATGGCTACACCTTC. Its protein product is CASSLVGGTDARNYGYTF.

In its sample, this clonotype was seen many times. The chain has TRBV24-1 and TRBJ2-1, with 14 bases lining up with TRBD2. V shed 2 bases, J shed 3 bases, and the junction held 2 bases outside the gene matches. Germline V gene data show CDR1 as KGHDR and CDR2 as SFDVKD. The CDR3 is 17 residues long. CDR3 protein: CATSDSGTSGGYNEQFF. CDR3 sequence (DNA): TGTGCCACCAGTGATTCCGGGACTAGCGGGGGCTACAATGAGCAGTTCTTC.

This chain connects TRBV7-9 to TRBJ2-2; D remains ambiguous. The CDR3 spans 13 residues. Germline assignment: CDR1 SEHNR and CDR2 FQNEAQ (reference sequence). The V end lost 7 bases, the J end lost 6 bases, and 12 bases lay between the germline ends. The DNA of the CDR3 is TGTGCCAGCATCGGGCCCCCCTCCGGGGAGCTGTTTTTT. Its translation: CASIGPPSGELFF.

This clonotype has a handful of counts. V gene TRBV29-1 combines with J gene TRBJ2-7; D may correspond to TRBD1 or TRBD2 (6 bases each). Trimming took 0 bases from V and 6 from J, leaving 15 bases between them. The CDR3 sequence is 14 residues long. Germline loops: CDR1 SQVTM, CDR2 ANQGSEA. The CDR3 nucleotides are TGCAGCGTTGAAGATCTGACGGGGGCCCCCGAGCAGTACTTC. Amino acid sequence: CSVEDLTGAPEQYF.

The chain has TRBV20-1 and TRBJ2-1, with TRBD2 identical over 10 bases. V was clipped by 0 bases and J by 10 bases; unmatched bases: 6. Germline lookup yields CDR1 DFQATT and CDR2 SNEGSKA (reference sequence). The CDR3 is made up of 14 amino acids. The CDR3 DNA reads as TGCAGTGCTAGAGATCTAGCGGGAGTTGGCGAGCAGTTCTTC. Its translation: CSARDLAGVGEQFF.